The 12 T cell receptor beta chains listed next were all sequenced from one sample in a study of blood T cell repertoires in COVID-19. Some clones are missing from TCRdb's copy, which holds only in-frame ones; the method was immunoSEQ multiplex PCR. This sample has 90,000 or so clones, with 65% to 90% found just once. Sequenced input: peripheral blood. Receptors were obtained from a man in his sixties with acute or convalescent COVID-19.

There are a few counts of this clone. The rearrangement uses TRBV4-1 and TRBJ2-1, with 9 positions matching TRBD1. Trimming cost V 4 bases and J 5 bases; bases outside gene matches: 6. The CDR3 extends over 15 amino acids. Germline assignment: CDR1 MGHRA and CDR2 YSYEKL. This CDR3 is CASSPWTGVNNEQFF. The CDR3 bases are TGCGCCAGCAGCCCGTGGACAGGGGTAAACAATGAGCAGTTCTTC.

This sequence joins TRBV3-1 (or the pseudogene TRBV3-2) and TRBJ2-7, with 12 bases that match TRBD2. CDR3 length: 16 residues. With V trimmed by 1 base and J by 2 bases, 3 bases remained unmatched. Per germline, CDR1 LGHDT and CDR2 YNNKEL (reference sequence). The CDR3 sequence is CASSQGSSGGAYEQYF. The DNA of the CDR3 is TGTGCCAGCAGCCAAGGGTCTAGCGGGGGGGCCTACGAGCAGTACTTC.

V gene TRBV2 combines with J gene TRBJ2-1; tentative D call: TRBD2 (5 bases). V shed 4 bases and J shed 10 bases, with 14 bases lying between them. The CDR3 sequence is 13 residues long. Germline V gives CDR1 SNHLY, CDR2 FYNNEI. CDR3 in amino acids: CASSGINPGEQFF. CDR3 bases: TGTGCCAGCAGTGGGATAAACCCGGGGGAGCAGTTCTTC.

The rearrangement joins TRBV7-7 to TRBJ2-1; TRBD1 matches at 8 bases. Germline CDR1 SSHAT, CDR2 FNYEAQ (reference sequence). This CDR3 is built from 15 residues. V lost 3 bases and J lost 9; bases outside the gene matches: 10. The CDR3 DNA is TGTGCCAGCAGCTTGGGTACTCAGGGGGCTGGTGAGCAGTTCTTC. The encoded protein is CASSLGTQGAGEQFF.

This chain joins TRBV6-5 and TRBJ2-7; weak D call: TRBD2 (7 bases). Germline V gene lookup returns CDR1 MNHEY and CDR2 SVGAGI. V was trimmed by 8 bases and J by 3 bases, leaving 17 bases between them. The CDR3 totals 14 residues. This CDR3 reads CASAEGGGRYEQYF. The CDR3 DNA follows: TGTGCCAGCGCGGAGGGCGGGGGCCGCTACGAGCAGTACTTC.

The V and J genes are TRBV5-4 and TRBJ1-5; 9 bases match TRBD1. V shed 2 bases, J shed 4 bases, and the junction held 1 base outside the gene matches. The CDR3 is 14 residues long. The germline V gene encodes CDR1 SGHNT and CDR2 YYREEE (reference sequence). CDR3: CASSLGTGNQPQHF. The DNA for the CDR3 is TGTGCCAGCAGCTTAGGGACAGGGAATCAGCCCCAGCATTTT.

This clone was seen more than once but under ten times. The chain couples TRBV6-6 to TRBJ1-5; 12 nucleotides align to TRBD1. Germline V gene data show CDR1 as MNHNY and CDR2 as SVGAGI (reference sequence). The CDR3 length is 15 residues. Trimming removed 5 bases from V and 6 bases from J; junction bases left unmatched: 5. This CDR3 is CASSGRDRGPQPQHF. The CDR3 DNA reads as TGTGCCAGCAGTGGCCGGGACAGGGGGCCTCAGCCCCAGCATTTT.

The V call is TRBV2, the J call TRBJ2-3, with no clear D. From germline, CDR1 is SNHLY and CDR2 FYNNEI. Trimming cost V 5 bases and J 4 bases, with 10 bases left between them. CDR3 length equals 13 residues. The CDR3 DNA is TGTGCCAGCAGTAAAGACTCCGCAGATACGCAGTATTTT. Protein: CASSKDSADTQYF.

CDR3 protein: CASVQGAATEAFF. The CDR3 bases are TGCGCCAGCGTACAGGGGGCGGCCACTGAAGCTTTCTTT. The gene calls are TRBV5-1 and TRBJ1-1; 9 nucleotides line up with TRBD1. Germline V CDR1 and CDR2: SGHRS, YFSETQ. The CDR3 has 13 residues. V shed 7 bases, J shed 4 bases, and the junction held 5 bases outside the gene matches.

A single count supports this clone. The chain is built from TRBV5-1 and TRBJ2-1; 10 positions match TRBD2. Losses at the gene ends were 2 bases for V and 5 bases for J; bases not matched to a gene: 10. The CDR3 extends over 17 amino acids. Germline-derived CDR1 and CDR2 are SGHRS and YFSETQ. In nucleotides, the CDR3 is TGCGCCAGCAGCTTCTGGGGAGGGACTAGCGCCCACAATGAGCAGTTCTTC. Residues: CASSFWGGTSAHNEQFF.

The chain couples TRBV6-5 to TRBJ1-1; tentative D call: TRBD1 (5 bases). V was cut by 0 bases and J by 4 bases, with 9 bases left in between. The CDR3 extends over 14 amino acids. Germline assignment: CDR1 MNHEY and CDR2 SVGAGI. CDR3 coding DNA: TGTGCCAGCAGTTACTCGGGTGGGGCCACTGAAGCTTTCTTT. It yields the protein CASSYSGGATEAFF.

The chain links TRBV12-5 to TRBJ2-1; 8 bases fit TRBD1. V lost 0 bases, J lost 0 bases, and 19 bases stayed unmatched. CDR3 length: 22 residues. The germline CDR1 and CDR2 sequences are LGHNT and FRNRAP. The DNA of the CDR3 is TGTGCTAGTGGTTTGGTCGCAAAAGGACAGGGTAGTATGAGGATCTCCTACAATGAGCAGTTCTTC. Translation: CASGLVAKGQGSMRISYNEQFF. The whole variable domain, filled in from reference TRBV12-5 and TRBJ2-1, reads DARVTQTPRHKVTEMGQEVTMRCQPILGHNTVFWYRQTMMQGLELLAYFRNRAPLDDSGMPKDRFSAEMPDATLATLKIQPSEPRDSAVYFCASGLVAKGQGSMRISYNEQFFGPGTRLTVL.